The 26 T cell receptor beta chains reported below all come from one sample, sequenced in a study of human T cells and chemical hapten exposure. TCRdb re-called the RACE reads with MiXCR, one entry per CDR3 protein. The table has more than 150,000 distinct CDR3 sequences, around 25% seen once. Time point denoted: patch test 3, about 24 weeks after DPC sensitization. Treatment reported: therapeutic diphenylcyclopropenone sensitization with weekly scalp DPC. The specimen comprised whole blood, sampled in connection with sensitization to the hapten diphenylcyclopropenone (DPC). Receptors were obtained from a middle-aged woman with alopecia areata. Some clones in this sample may be carry-over from other donors' samples.

The chain carries TRBV5-1 and TRBJ2-7; perhaps TRBD2 as D (6 bases). With 0 bases removed from V and 5 bases from J, the gap between germline ends came to 12 bases. The germline CDR1 and CDR2 sequences are SGHRS and YFSETQ. The length of the CDR3 is 14 residues. CDR3 in amino acids: CASSLGAGSHEQYF. In DNA form, the CDR3 reads TGCGCCAGCAGCTTGGGGGCCGGGAGCCACGAGCAGTACTTC.

The sample holds a few counts of this clonotype. This chain connects TRBV28 to TRBJ1-2; 9 bases align to TRBD1. This CDR3 spans 14 amino acids. Trimming at V came to 7 bases and at J to 6 bases, leaving 9 bases not matched to a gene. CDR1 and CDR2 from the germline V gene are MDHEN and SYDVKM. CDR3 sequence: CASTRGQGGDGYTF. CDR3 nucleotides: TGTGCCAGCACAAGGGGACAGGGTGGAGATGGCTACACCTTC.

This clonotype was observed many times. V is TRBV28 and J is TRBJ2-6; D gene ambiguous. Germline V gene sequence: CDR1 MDHEN, CDR2 SYDVKM. Trimming took off 2 bases at V and 0 bases at J, with 11 bases between the two ends. The CDR3 loop spans 17 amino acids. CDR3 in amino acids: CASSLEYGISGANVLTF. DNA of the CDR3: TGTGCCAGCAGTTTAGAGTACGGAATCTCTGGGGCCAACGTCCTGACTTTC. Complete variable domain (other parts from reference TRBV28 and TRBJ2-6): DVKVTQSSRYLVKRTGEKVFLECVQDMDHENMFWYRQDPGLGLRLIYFSYDVKMKEKGDIPEGYSVSREKKERFSLILESASTNQTSMYLCASSLEYGISGANVLTFGAGSRLTVL.

This clonotype occurred many times. The rearrangement joins TRBV2 to TRBJ1-1, with D perhaps TRBD1 (5 bases). Per germline, CDR1 SNHLY and CDR2 FYNNEI. V was trimmed by 5 bases and J by 4 bases, leaving 11 bases between them. The CDR3 loop spans 13 amino acids. CDR3: CASSRREPTEAFF. The CDR3 DNA is TGTGCCAGCAGTCGCAGGGAGCCCACTGAAGCTTTCTTT.

The chain links TRBV12-3 or TRBV12-4 to TRBJ2-7; 8 bases align to TRBD2. This CDR3 comprises 12 residues. J gave up 5 bases and V 5 bases, and 2 bases lay outside the gene matches. CDR3 amino acids: CASSRGGHEQYF. CDR3 bases: TGTGCCAGCAGTCGGGGGGGGCACGAGCAGTACTTC.

V gene TRBV4-2 combines with J gene TRBJ2-3; 9 bases map to TRBD2. The germline CDR1 and CDR2 sequences are LGHNA and YNFKEQ. V shed 0 bases and J 6 bases; nucleotides not matched to a gene: 10. CDR3 size: 17 residues. The CDR3 DNA reads TGTGCCAGCAGCCAAGAATGGGGGACTAGCACTATGGATACGCAGTATTTT. Amino acid sequence: CASSQEWGTSTMDTQYF.

The chain links TRBV6-2 or TRBV6-3 to TRBJ2-1; D is undetermined. Germline CDR1 MNHEY, CDR2 SVGEGT. V lost 3 bases and J 0 bases, leaving 6 bases between the germline ends. This CDR3 is built from 14 residues. For the CDR3, the DNA is TGTGCCAGCAGTTATCTGAGCTCCTACAATGAGCAGTTCTTC. Translation gives CASSYLSSYNEQFF.

V gene TRBV5-1 combines with J gene TRBJ2-3; possibly TRBD1 for D (6 bases). With 3 bases removed from V and 0 bases from J, the gap between germline ends came to 17 bases. CDR3 length equals 17 residues. The germline gives CDR1 SGHRS, CDR2 YFSETQ. CDR3 amino acids: CASSSTGTPPSTDTQYF. The CDR3 coding sequence is TGCGCCAGCAGCTCGACCGGGACACCTCCTAGCACAGATACGCAGTATTTT.

The J gene is TRBJ2-3, the V gene TRBV4-2; D is possibly TRBD1 (6 bases). The CDR3 is 16 amino acids. V lost 0 bases, J lost 1 base, and 11 bases lay in between. The V gene's germline CDR1 is LGHNA and CDR2 YNFKEQ. This chain's CDR3 is CASSQDRTAGTDTQYF. The CDR3 nucleotides are TGTGCCAGCAGCCAAGATAGGACAGCGGGCACAGATACGCAGTATTTT.

V is TRBV6-5 and J is TRBJ2-1; tentative D call: TRBD2 (6 bases). The CDR3 length is 15 residues. V lost 5 bases and J 0 bases, leaving 11 bases between the germline ends. Germline lookup yields CDR1 MNHEY and CDR2 SVGAGI. The CDR3 region is CASSQTEGSYNEQFF. The CDR3, as DNA: TGTGCCAGCAGTCAAACGGAGGGCTCCTACAATGAGCAGTTCTTC.

The chain uses TRBV20-1 and TRBJ2-5, with D hard to call. Trimming cost V 6 bases and J 4 bases, with 6 bases left between them. The length of the CDR3 is 10 residues. Germline V gives CDR1 DFQATT, CDR2 SNEGSKA (reference sequence). The CDR3 DNA reads TGCAGTGCCGCCGGAGAGACCCAGTACTTC. It translates to CSAAGETQYF.

This clonotype occurred a few times. The chain combines TRBV29-1 with TRBJ1-1, with D maybe TRBD1 (5 bases). Trimming pared 5 bases from V and 1 base from J, leaving 11 bases between. CDR1 and CDR2 from the germline V gene are SQVTM and ANQGSEA. The CDR3 is 13 amino acids. CDR3 nucleotides: TGCAGCGTTTTACAGGTCCAGAACACTGAAGCTTTCTTT. Encoded protein: CSVLQVQNTEAFF.

The rearrangement joins TRBV5-5 to TRBJ1-1, with D unclear. The V and J ends lost 3 bases and 6 bases respectively, with 30 bases between them. CDR1 and CDR2 (germline): SGHKS, YYEKEE (reference sequence). The CDR3 totals 19 residues. CDR3 protein: CASSSKLEIGRGGWAEAFF. The DNA for the CDR3 is TGTGCCAGCAGCTCAAAACTCGAGATTGGGAGAGGAGGCTGGGCTGAAGCTTTCTTT.

This clonotype was counted between two and nine times. This chain links TRBV29-1 with TRBJ2-3, with 11 nucleotides matching TRBD2. The V gene's germline CDR1 is SQVTM and CDR2 ANQGSEA. The V and J ends lost 6 bases and 4 bases, in that order; junction bases with no gene match: 6. This CDR3 comprises 14 residues. In DNA form, the CDR3 reads TGCAGCGTGGAGACTAGCGGGACAGCAGATACGCAGTATTTT. This translates into CSVETSGTADTQYF.

This clonotype came up many times. The chain employs TRBV6-5 and TRBJ2-5, with 10 positions matching TRBD2. The CDR3 totals 15 residues. J was trimmed by 4 bases and V by 6 bases; bases with no gene match: 8. Per the germline V gene, CDR1 is MNHEY and CDR2 is SVGAGI. CDR3 nucleotide sequence: TGTGCCAGCAGCCTCACTAGCGGGATAGGAGAGACCCAGTACTTC. This codes for CASSLTSGIGETQYF.

This clonotype was recorded a few times. The chain uses TRBV4-2 and TRBJ1-3, with 7 bases matching TRBD1. The CDR3 sequence is 16 residues long. V shed 4 bases, J shed 0 bases, and the junction held 6 bases outside the gene matches. CDR1 and CDR2 from the germline V gene are LGHNA and YNFKEQ. Here the CDR3 reads CASSRSRGASGNTIYF. The CDR3 DNA sequence: TGTGCCAGCAGCCGAAGCAGGGGGGCCTCTGGAAACACCATATATTTT.

The J gene is TRBJ1-2, the V gene TRBV20-1, with D tentatively TRBD1 (5 bases). This CDR3 is 12 amino acids long. V dropped 1 base and J dropped 12 bases, with 15 bases sitting between them. In germline, CDR1 is DFQATT, CDR2 SNEGSKA (reference sequence). This CDR3 reads CSARVGGTTDTF. DNA for the CDR3: TGCAGTGCTAGAGTAGGAGGGACCACTGACACCTTC.

The V and J genes are TRBV20-1 and TRBJ2-7; 9 bases are a match to TRBD2. The CDR3 spans 16 residues. V was clipped by 4 bases and J by 2 bases; unmatched bases: 12. Looked up from germline, CDR1 is DFQATT and CDR2 is SNEGSKA (reference sequence). The CDR3 spells CSATPPSSGDTYEQYF. In DNA form, the CDR3 reads TGCAGTGCTACCCCACCCTCTAGCGGGGACACCTACGAGCAGTACTTC.

The chain is built from TRBV7-2 and TRBJ1-1, with D perhaps matching TRBD1 (5 bases). V lost 1 base and J 8 bases, leaving 14 bases between the germline ends. The germline CDR1 and CDR2 sequences are SGHTA and FQGNSA. This CDR3 comprises 14 residues. CDR3 protein: CASSLGFGGREAFF. CDR3 coding DNA: TGTGCCAGCAGCTTAGGGTTTGGGGGACGGGAAGCTTTCTTT.

The gene calls are TRBV12-3 or TRBV12-4 and TRBJ2-2, with 8 bases aligning to TRBD2. With 6 bases clipped from V and 2 bases from J, the junction kept 2 bases outside the gene matches. CDR3 length: 14 amino acids. The CDR3 region has the DNA TGTGCCAGCAGACTAGCGGCCAACACCGGGGAGCTGTTTTTT. Translated: CASRLAANTGELFF.

In this sample, this clonotype turned up a few times. V gene TRBV20-1 combines with J gene TRBJ1-2; 8 positions match TRBD1. CDR1 DFQATT and CDR2 SNEGSKA come from the germline V gene (reference sequence). The CDR3 has 13 amino acids. The J segment lost 5 bases and the V segment lost 3 bases, leaving 5 bases of the junction unmatched. Here the CDR3 reads CSASSGGAYGYTF. The CDR3 DNA reads as TGCAGTGCTAGCTCAGGGGGCGCTTATGGCTACACCTTC.

This clonotype was seen only a few times. This chain connects TRBV4-1 to TRBJ2-3; TRBD2 is a possible D gene (6 bases). This CDR3 is built from 16 residues. The V gene lost 1 base and the J gene lost 1 base, with 12 bases spanning the gap. Germline CDR1 is MGHRA and CDR2 is YSYEKL. CDR3: CASSQVRGEGTDTQYF. CDR3 DNA: TGCGCCAGCAGCCAAGTGCGGGGAGAGGGCACAGATACGCAGTATTTT.

This sequence joins TRBV24-1 and TRBJ1-5; 11 bases line up with TRBD1. Germline lookup yields CDR1 KGHDR and CDR2 SFDVKD. The CDR3 totals 16 residues. J gave up 7 bases and V 7 bases, and 11 bases lay outside the gene matches. CDR3 loop: CATSPSPGQGDQPQHF. DNA for the CDR3: TGTGCCACCAGCCCATCACCGGGACAGGGGGACCAGCCCCAGCATTTT.

The CDR3 region is CASSWDHGNSPLHF. As DNA, the CDR3 is TGTGCCAGCAGCTGGGACCATGGAAATTCACCCCTCCACTTT. The chain is built from TRBV6-2 or TRBV6-3 and TRBJ1-6; possibly TRBD1 for D (5 bases). Germline V gene sequence: CDR1 MNHEY, CDR2 SVGEGT. The V gene lost 6 bases and the J gene lost 7 bases, with 13 bases spanning the gap. The CDR3 contains 14 residues.

V is TRBV20-1 and J is TRBJ2-7; D is ambiguous. The CDR3 covers 14 residues. CDR1 is DFQATT, CDR2 SNEGSKA, per germline (reference sequence). V was clipped by 3 bases and J by 4 bases, with 16 bases between them. The CDR3 sequence: CSARDHHRLYEQYF. CDR3 sequence (DNA): TGCAGTGCTAGGGACCATCACAGATTGTACGAGCAGTACTTC.

This chain connects TRBV24-1 to TRBJ2-3; TRBD1 aligns across 8 bases. Germline V gene sequence: CDR1 KGHDR, CDR2 SFDVKD. The length of the CDR3 is 15 residues. Trimming at V came to 4 bases and at J to 1 base, leaving 3 bases not matched to a gene. As DNA, the CDR3 is TGTGCCACCAGTGAACCGGGACAGGGCACAGATACGCAGTATTTT. Translation gives CATSEPGQGTDTQYF.